This T cell receptor beta chain was sequenced in a study of T cell responses to AZD1222 COVID-19 vaccine. Concerning this clone itself: Its antigen is currently unknown.

Findings of the study overall: Sampled repertoires all dated from after the peak T cell response. Elevations in Spike-specific TCR breadth and depth followed administration of two AZD1222 doses. In a largely white British group with more females than males, clonal diversity was possibly underestimated.

Using immunoSEQ multiplex PCR, the repertoire was profiled, and TCRdb retains in-frame clones only, with some absent. This sample yields around 150,000 clones, of which roughly nine tenths are seen a single time; roughly 7.1% belongs to the top ten. This sequence originates from an adult who received the MenACWY meningococcal vaccine as a control. Sample: peripheral blood, taken 28 days after the second dose of the MenACWY control vaccine.

The DNA of the CDR3 is TGTGCCAGCAGCCAAGAGACAGGGGTATCGTCACCCCTCCACTTT. It translates to CASSQETGVSSPLHF. The genes are TRBV14 and TRBJ1-6, with 8 bases identical to TRBD1. Germline CDR1 and CDR2: SGHDN and FVKESK. Unmatched junction bases numbered 5, after V lost 0 bases and J lost 10 bases. This CDR3 is 15 amino acids long.